Listed here are 16 T cell receptor beta chains from one sample, sequenced in a study of shared clonotypes between healthy human individuals. Sequenced by immunoSEQ multiplex PCR; TCRdb stores in-frame clones only, minus some. This sample has a few million clones; more than 80% occur once, and the top ten carry over 0.12%. The sequenced sample was naive CD4+ T cells sorted from blood. Stated subset: CD45RA+ positively selected. The origin of the receptors is a young man in good health.

The V call is TRBV7-2, the J call TRBJ1-6; a possible D gene is TRBD1 (5 bases). Germline CDR1 and CDR2: SGHTA and FQGNSA. The germline V and J ends were trimmed by 4 bases and 10 bases, with 17 bases remaining between them. This CDR3 is 15 amino acids long. CDR3 bases: TGTGCCAGCAGCTCCTTCCTCGGAGGGGTATCACCCCTCCACTTT. This codes for CASSSFLGGVSPLHF.

The chain is built from TRBV10-3 and TRBJ1-2; D unresolved. The CDR3 covers 13 residues. Germline V gene data show CDR1 as ENHRY and CDR2 as SYGVKD. The V gene lost 7 bases and the J gene lost 6 bases, with 15 bases spanning the gap. In nucleotides, the CDR3 is TGTGCCATCACTCGGCGAACGGAGGATGGCTACACCTTC. Protein: CAITRRTEDGYTF.

This chain joins TRBV28 and TRBJ1-4; 10 bases align to TRBD1. This CDR3 spans 15 amino acids. Germline CDR1 MDHEN, CDR2 SYDVKM. V lost 1 base to trimming and J lost 7 bases; unmatched junction nucleotides: 3. In nucleotides, the CDR3 is TGTGCCAGCAGTTTATCGACAGGGGGCACTGAAAAACTGTTTTTT. Translating gives CASSLSTGGTEKLFF.

The V call is TRBV7-9, the J call TRBJ1-2; perhaps TRBD1 as D (5 bases). CDR3 length: 14 residues. The germline V gene has CDR1 SEHNR and CDR2 FQNEAQ (reference sequence). Between the trimmed V and J ends, which lost 1 base and 6 bases, there was a span of 12 bases. CDR3 DNA sequence: TGTGCCAGCAGCTTAGTTGGGGGGATCGATGGCTACACCTTC. This encodes CASSLVGGIDGYTF.

Concerning this clone itself: Other DNA sequences in the sample encode the same CDR3. The rearrangement uses TRBV28 and TRBJ2-7; D perhaps matches TRBD1 (6 bases). Germline-derived CDR1 and CDR2 are MDHEN and SYDVKM. This CDR3 spans 14 amino acids. V was shortened by 5 bases and J by 0 bases, with 11 bases between the two germline ends. The CDR3 coding sequence is TGTGCCAGCAGTCCTCCGGGACACTCCTACGAGCAGTACTTC. Its protein is CASSPPGHSYEQYF.

Comments on this clone: At the DNA level, this CDR3 is encoded by other sequences in the same sample as well. The CDR3 sequence: CASSDREGTGELFF. CDR3 DNA sequence: TGCGCCAGCAGCGACAGGGAGGGCACCGGGGAGCTGTTTTTT. The chain couples TRBV5-1 to TRBJ2-2; tentatively, D is TRBD1 or TRBD2 (7 bases each). CDR1 and CDR2 from the germline V gene are SGHRS and YFSETQ. The ends were cut back, 4 bases at V and 4 bases at J, with 11 bases in the middle. The CDR3 runs to 14 residues.

The rearrangement links TRBV5-4 to TRBJ1-1; D ambiguous. The V gene's germline CDR1 is SGHNT and CDR2 YYREEE (reference sequence). V was shortened by 1 base and J by 0 bases, with 10 bases between the two germline ends. The CDR3 loop spans 15 amino acids. The CDR3 nucleotides read TGTGCCAGCAGCTTGCAGGCAAGGATGAACACTGAAGCTTTCTTT. It yields the protein CASSLQARMNTEAFF.

This chain links TRBV4-2 with TRBJ2-7; D is possibly TRBD1 (6 bases). V was pared by 0 bases and J by 7 bases, with 13 bases between. Germline assignment: CDR1 LGHNA and CDR2 YNFKEQ. This CDR3 region has 14 residues. The CDR3 DNA sequence: TGTGCCAGCAGCCAAGAACAGGGCATAAGGGAGCAGTACTTC. It codes for CASSQEQGIREQYF.

In its sample, this clone was seen a few times. Other nucleotide sequences from this sample produce the same CDR3. V usage is TRBV30 and J usage is TRBJ1-4, with D unresolved. Germline CDR1 and CDR2: GTSNPN and SVGIG (reference sequence). V lost 4 bases to trimming and J lost 5 bases, with 8 bases between them. The CDR3 is 12 amino acids. The CDR3 bases are TGTGCCTGGACGACGGGAAATGAAAAACTGTTTTTT. Protein product: CAWTTGNEKLFF.

A word on this clone: In the same sample, other DNA sequences code for this CDR3. This chain links TRBV7-3 with TRBJ2-2, with a weak D call TRBD1 (6 bases). The CDR3 has 14 residues. The germline V gene encodes CDR1 SGHTA and CDR2 FQGTGA. V gave up 3 bases and J gave up 1 base, with 6 bases separating them. CDR3 sequence reads: CASSLTGNTGELFF. CDR3 in DNA: TGTGCCAGCAGCTTGACAGGGAACACCGGGGAGCTGTTTTTT.

This chain uses TRBV5-6 with TRBJ2-3; D unclear. This CDR3 spans 14 amino acids. V lost 2 bases, J lost 3 bases, and 10 bases lay in between. Germline loops: CDR1 SGHDT, CDR2 YYEEEE. CDR3 region: CASSLERATDTQYF. DNA for the CDR3: TGTGCCAGCAGCTTAGAAAGGGCTACAGATACGCAGTATTTT.

This clone was recorded once. In the same sample, other DNA sequences code for this CDR3. The chain is built from TRBV30 and TRBJ2-2; TRBD2 might be the D (5 bases). Per the germline V gene, CDR1 is GTSNPN and CDR2 is SVGIG (reference sequence). The germline V and J ends were trimmed by 3 bases and 1 base, with 6 bases remaining between them. The CDR3 length is 13 residues. The CDR3 region is CAWSGMNTGELFF. The CDR3, as DNA: TGTGCCTGGAGCGGGATGAACACCGGGGAGCTGTTTTTT.

This clone was detected only once. The rearrangement joins TRBV9 to TRBJ2-3; perhaps D is TRBD1 or TRBD2 (5 bases each). Trimming took off 3 bases at V and 8 bases at J, with 22 bases between the two ends. The CDR3 spans 16 residues. CDR1 and CDR2 (germline): SGDLS, YYNGEE. This CDR3 is CASSAVSGTLMGTQYF. The CDR3, as DNA: TGTGCCAGCAGCGCGGTGTCAGGGACCCTAATGGGTACGCAGTATTTT.

This chain connects TRBV19 to TRBJ1-4; 8 bases agree with TRBD1. Losses at the gene ends were 5 bases for V and 5 bases for J; bases not matched to a gene: 7. Germline V gene sequence: CDR1 LNHDA, CDR2 SQIVND (reference sequence). The CDR3 runs 15 residues. The CDR3 DNA is TGTGCCAGTAGTCGTCGGGGGACAGGCAATGAAAAACTGTTTTTT. Its translation is CASSRRGTGNEKLFF.

Regarding this clone: A far larger clone is just one base off, so this is likely a read error. This chain links TRBV28 with TRBJ2-5, with D hard to call. Matching the DNA end better, TRBJ2-7 makes the J call doubtful. The CDR3 covers 11 residues. CDR1 and CDR2 from the germline V gene are MDHEN and SYDVKM. CDR3 in amino acids: CASSSSYEQYF. CDR3 bases: TGTGCCAGCAGCTCGTCCTACGAGCAGTACTTC.

The rearrangement joins TRBV28 to TRBJ2-7, with a weak D call TRBD1 (5 bases). The germline CDR1 and CDR2 sequences are MDHEN and SYDVKM. Trimming took off 5 bases at V and 4 bases at J, with 18 bases between the two ends. The CDR3 contains 15 residues. The CDR3 DNA sequence: TGTGCCAGCAGTACCCGGACACCTAATTATTACGAGCAGTACTTC. Translation: CASSTRTPNYYEQYF.